What follows are 9 T cell receptor beta chains derived from one specimen sequenced in a study of shared clonotypes between healthy human individuals. Clones were sequenced by immunoSEQ multiplex PCR, and TCRdb holds only the in-frame ones, with some missing. The sample includes a few million clones, approximately 94% of them seen just once. What was sequenced was naive CD4+ T cells sorted from blood. As to subset: CD45RA+ positively selected. These receptors all come from a man between 18 and 29 years old in good health.

This chain joins TRBV18 and TRBJ1-2, with D possibly matching TRBD1 (6 bases). Germline values: CDR1 KGHSH, CDR2 LQKENI. The length of the CDR3 is 15 residues. The V and J ends lost 3 bases and 5 bases respectively, with 16 bases between them. This chain's CDR3 is CASSPDQGSNYGYTF. The CDR3 DNA is TGTGCCAGCTCACCTGATCAGGGGTCCAATTATGGCTACACCTTC.

Concerning this clone itself: This sample also contains other DNA sequences that code for the same CDR3. The V and J genes are TRBV6-1 and TRBJ2-7, with 11 bases that match TRBD1. J gave up 2 bases and V 7 bases, and 4 bases lay outside the gene matches. CDR3 length: 14 residues. The V gene's germline CDR1 is MNHNS and CDR2 SASEGT. The CDR3 bases are TGTGCCAGCACTAAGGGACAGGGGGCCTACGAGCAGTACTTC. Protein: CASTKGQGAYEQYF.

This clone was seen a single time. This chain uses TRBV6-4 with TRBJ2-2; 7 positions match TRBD1. Germline assignment: CDR1 MRHNA and CDR2 SNTAGT. The V segment lost 6 bases and the J segment 5 bases; nucleotides outside the gene matches: 6. This CDR3 is 14 amino acids long. CDR3 amino acids: CASRGQAKTGELFF. The CDR3 nucleotides are TGTGCCAGCAGAGGACAGGCTAAGACCGGGGAGCTGTTTTTT.

The gene calls are TRBV18 and TRBJ1-1, with unresolved D. From germline, CDR1 is KGHSH and CDR2 LQKENI. Trimming took 3 bases from V and 7 from J, leaving 18 bases between them. CDR3 length equals 15 residues. CDR3 nucleotide sequence: TGTGCCAGCTCACCGTATGGGCCAGCGAGTGGTGAAGCTTTCTTT. Protein: CASSPYGPASGEAFF.

The gene calls are TRBV10-3 and TRBJ2-1; no reliable D call. CDR1 is ENHRY, CDR2 SYGVKD, per germline. V lost 0 bases and J lost 0, with 12 bases in between. This CDR3 spans 17 amino acids. The CDR3, as DNA: TGTGCCATCAGTGAGTCTGAGGACCCGAGCTCCTACAATGAGCAGTTCTTC. Its translation: CAISESEDPSSYNEQFF.

The rearrangement uses TRBV6-4 and TRBJ2-1, with a tentative D call TRBD2 (5 bases). V lost 7 bases, J lost 4 bases, and 20 bases lay in between. Germline CDR1 reads MRHNA; CDR2 reads SNTAGT. This CDR3 has 16 amino acids. The CDR3 DNA is TGTGCCAGCACCGACCCGATGGGGAGTTCGTACAATGAGCAGTTCTTC. Its translation is CASTDPMGSSYNEQFF.

This clone was counted once. The same CDR3 arises from other DNA sequences in this sample as well. This rearrangement joins TRBV5-1 to TRBJ2-5; D may be TRBD2 (6 bases). Germline lookup yields CDR1 SGHRS and CDR2 YFSETQ. Trimming cost V 2 bases and J 0 bases, with 8 bases left between them. The CDR3 is made up of 14 amino acids. CDR3 sequence reads: CASSFGGDQETQYF. For the CDR3, the DNA is TGCGCCAGCAGCTTTGGCGGGGACCAAGAGACCCAGTACTTC.

In this sample, this clone turned up once. The rearrangement uses TRBV30 and TRBJ1-2; the D is unclear. The CDR3 runs to 13 residues. V was trimmed by 0 bases and J by 0 bases, leaving 5 bases between them. CDR1 is GTSNPN, CDR2 SVGIG, per germline (reference sequence). CDR3 protein: CAWSVAANYGYTF. The CDR3, as DNA: TGTGCCTGGAGTGTGGCAGCTAACTATGGCTACACCTTC.

Of note for this clone: The sample carries other DNA sequences with the same CDR3. The J gene is TRBJ1-3, the V gene TRBV9; no clear D gene. Germline V gene data show CDR1 as SGDLS and CDR2 as YYNGEE. Trimming left V 0 bases short and J 0 bases short, with 7 bases between. The CDR3 extends over 15 amino acids. The CDR3 protein is CASSVEGASGNTIYF. The CDR3 nucleotides are TGTGCCAGCAGCGTAGAGGGCGCCTCTGGAAACACCATATATTTT.